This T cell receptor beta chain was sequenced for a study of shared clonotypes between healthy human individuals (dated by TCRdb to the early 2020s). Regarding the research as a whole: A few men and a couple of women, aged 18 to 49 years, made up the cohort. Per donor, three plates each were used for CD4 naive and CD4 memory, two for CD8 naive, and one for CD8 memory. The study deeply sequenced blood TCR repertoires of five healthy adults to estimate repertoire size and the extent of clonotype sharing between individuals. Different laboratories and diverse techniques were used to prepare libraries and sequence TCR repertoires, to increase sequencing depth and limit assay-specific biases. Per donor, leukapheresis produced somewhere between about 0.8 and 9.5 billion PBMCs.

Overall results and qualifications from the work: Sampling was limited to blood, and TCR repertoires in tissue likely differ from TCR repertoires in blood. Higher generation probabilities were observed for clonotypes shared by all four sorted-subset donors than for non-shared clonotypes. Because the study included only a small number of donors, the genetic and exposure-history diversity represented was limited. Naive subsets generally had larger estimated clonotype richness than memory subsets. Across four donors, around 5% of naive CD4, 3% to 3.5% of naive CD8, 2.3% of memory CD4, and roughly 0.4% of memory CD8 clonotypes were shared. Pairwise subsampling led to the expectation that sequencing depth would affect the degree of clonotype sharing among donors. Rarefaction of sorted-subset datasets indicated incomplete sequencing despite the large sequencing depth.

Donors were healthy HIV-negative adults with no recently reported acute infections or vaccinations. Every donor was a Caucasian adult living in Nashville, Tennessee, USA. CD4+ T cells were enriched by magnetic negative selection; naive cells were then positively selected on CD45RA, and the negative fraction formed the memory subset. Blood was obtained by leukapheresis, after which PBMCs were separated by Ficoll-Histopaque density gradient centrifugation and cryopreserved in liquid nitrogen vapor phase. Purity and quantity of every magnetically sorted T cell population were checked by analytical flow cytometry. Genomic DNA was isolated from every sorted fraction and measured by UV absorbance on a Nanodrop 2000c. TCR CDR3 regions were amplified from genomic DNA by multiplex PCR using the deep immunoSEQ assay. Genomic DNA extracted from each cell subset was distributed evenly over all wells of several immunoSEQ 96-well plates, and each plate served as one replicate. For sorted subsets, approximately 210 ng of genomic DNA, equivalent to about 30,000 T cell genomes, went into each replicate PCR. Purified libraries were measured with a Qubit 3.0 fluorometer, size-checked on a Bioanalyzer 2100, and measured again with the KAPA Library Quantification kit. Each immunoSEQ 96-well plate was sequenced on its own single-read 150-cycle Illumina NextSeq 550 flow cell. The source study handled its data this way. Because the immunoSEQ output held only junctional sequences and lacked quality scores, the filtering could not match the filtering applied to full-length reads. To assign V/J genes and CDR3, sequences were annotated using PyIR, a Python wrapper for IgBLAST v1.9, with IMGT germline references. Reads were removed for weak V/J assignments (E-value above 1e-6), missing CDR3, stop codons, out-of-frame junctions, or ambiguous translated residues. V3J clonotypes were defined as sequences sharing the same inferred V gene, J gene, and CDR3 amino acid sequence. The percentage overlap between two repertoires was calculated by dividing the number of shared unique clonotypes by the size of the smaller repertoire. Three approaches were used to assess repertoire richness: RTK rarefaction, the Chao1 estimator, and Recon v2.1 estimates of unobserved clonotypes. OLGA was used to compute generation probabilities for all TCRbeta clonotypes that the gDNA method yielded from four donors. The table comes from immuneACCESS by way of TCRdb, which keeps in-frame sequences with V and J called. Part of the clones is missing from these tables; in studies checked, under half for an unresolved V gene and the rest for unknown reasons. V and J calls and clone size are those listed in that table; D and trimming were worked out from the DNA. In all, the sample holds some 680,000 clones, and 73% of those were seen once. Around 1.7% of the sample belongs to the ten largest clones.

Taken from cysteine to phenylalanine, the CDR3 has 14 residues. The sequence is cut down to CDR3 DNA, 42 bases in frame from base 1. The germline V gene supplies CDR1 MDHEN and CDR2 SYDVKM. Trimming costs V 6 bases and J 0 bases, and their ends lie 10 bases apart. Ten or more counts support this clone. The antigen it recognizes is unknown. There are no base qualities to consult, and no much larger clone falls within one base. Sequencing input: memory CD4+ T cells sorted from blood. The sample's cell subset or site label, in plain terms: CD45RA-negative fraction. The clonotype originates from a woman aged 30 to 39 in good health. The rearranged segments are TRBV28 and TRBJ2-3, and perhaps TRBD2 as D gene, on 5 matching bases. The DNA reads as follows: TGTGCCAGCAGCCGACCGGGGAGCACAGATACGCAGTATTTT. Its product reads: CASSRPGSTDTQYF.